This T cell receptor (beta chain) is from a study of blood T cell repertoires in COVID-19. About the research overall: Both acute and convalescent COVID-19 samples were obtained from the United States, Italy and Spain.

In the authors' workflow: Estimated nucleated cell counts came from reference gene primer amplification. Assay used: immunoSEQ multiplex PCR; TCRdb lists only in-frame clones, some missing. V and J calls plus clone size are reproduced from that table; the DNA served to infer D and trimming. The sample comprises over 130,000 clones, 84% of which are singletons, and under 10% rests with the top ten. Trimming removed 0 bases from V and 9 bases from J, with 5 bases in between. Germline V gene lookup returns CDR1 LNHNV and CDR2 YYDKDF (reference sequence). CDR3 size: 12 residues. The receptor's source is a man aged 30-40 years with COVID-19, enrolled during active disease. J is TRBJ2-2 and V is TRBV15, with D hard to call. The sequencing input was peripheral blood. CDR3: CATSRDRWELFF. The CDR3 region has the DNA TGTGCCACCAGCAGAGATCGGTGGGAGCTGTTTTTT. The full variable domain, its missing parts supplied by reference TRBV15 and TRBJ2-2, is DAMVIQNPRYQVTQFGKPVTLSCSQTLNHNVMYWYQQKSSQAPKLLFHYYDKDFNNEADTPDNFQSRRPNTSFCFLDIRSPGLGDTAMYLCATSRDRWELFFGEGSRLTVL.